Listed here are 13 T cell receptor beta chains from one sample, sequenced in a study of T cell responses to AZD1222 COVID-19 vaccine. Profiled with immunoSEQ multiplex PCR; TCRdb holds only in-frame clones, not every one. The profile shows around 110,000 clones, approximately 83% of them singletons. The sample was peripheral blood, taken on day 0 of AZD1222 vaccination. The receptors were gathered from an adult in good health.

The rearrangement joins TRBV11-1 to TRBJ2-3; D perhaps matches TRBD1 (5 bases). Germline CDR1 reads SGHAT; CDR2 reads FQDESV (reference sequence). The CDR3 loop spans 13 amino acids. The V gene lost 7 bases and the J gene lost 6 bases, with 14 bases spanning the gap. This CDR3 is CASTNFRGDTQYF. As DNA, the CDR3 is TGTGCCAGCACCAACTTTAGGGGTGATACGCAGTATTTT.

This chain connects TRBV7-8 to TRBJ2-5; D is uncertain. V dropped 6 bases and J dropped 4 bases, with 12 bases sitting between them. CDR1 and CDR2 (germline): SGHVS, FQNEAQ. The CDR3 loop spans 13 amino acids. The CDR3 bases are TGTGCCAGCAGACTAAGTTTCGGAGAGACCCAGTACTTC. Its protein product is CASRLSFGETQYF.

This clone was recorded only once. The chain couples TRBV5-1 to TRBJ2-7; D is perhaps TRBD1 or TRBD2 (5 bases each). This CDR3 comprises 14 residues. The V end was cut by 4 bases, the J end by 3 bases, with 14 bases between. Germline V gene lookup returns CDR1 SGHRS and CDR2 YFSETQ. The chain's CDR3 is CASSTGTDLYEQYF. The CDR3 bases are TGCGCCAGCAGCACCGGGACCGATCTCTACGAGCAGTACTTC. The full variable domain, with the rest looked up from reference TRBV5-1 and TRBJ2-7, is KAGVTQTPRYLIKTRGQQVTLSCSPISGHRSVSWYQQTPGQGLQFLFEYFSETQRNKGNFPGRFSGRQFSNSRSEMNVSTLELGDSALYLCASSTGTDLYEQYFGPGTRLTVT.

The J gene is TRBJ1-5, the V gene TRBV12-1; the table names TRBD1, a call not compared with the DNA. TRBV12-1 is shown as a pseudogene. CDR3 size: 17 residues. The CDR3 DNA reads TGTGCCAGCAACCGGATCAGGGGGGATAGTAGCAATCAGCCCCAGCATTTT. Its protein is CASNRIRGDSSNQPQHF.

The CDR3 region is CASRNGKGSSYSPLHF. CDR3 sequence (DNA): TGTGCCAGCAGGAACGGAAAGGGAAGCTCTTATTCACCCCTCCACTTT. This sequence joins TRBV27 and TRBJ1-6; D is ambiguous. CDR1 and CDR2 (germline): MNHEY, SMNVEV (reference sequence). The length of the CDR3 is 16 residues. The V end was cut by 6 bases, the J end by 8 bases, with 20 bases between.

This chain uses TRBV6-5 with TRBJ1-1; D is unclear. Trimming pared 5 bases from V and 1 base from J, leaving 11 bases between. The CDR3 contains 14 residues. Germline CDR1 reads MNHEY; CDR2 reads SVGAGI. The CDR3 nucleotides read TGTGCCAGCAGTCGCGGCAGCCCGAACACTGAAGCTTTCTTT. It encodes CASSRGSPNTEAFF.

This clone came up a few times. The rearrangement uses TRBV5-6 and TRBJ1-3; 7 positions match TRBD1. CDR3 length: 14 residues. Germline V CDR1 and CDR2: SGHDT, YYEEEE. J was trimmed by 2 bases and V by 4 bases; bases with no gene match: 3. The CDR3 region is CASSNTGAGNTIYF. CDR3 nucleotide sequence: TGTGCCAGCAGCAACACAGGGGCTGGAAACACCATATATTTT.

The J gene is TRBJ2-7, the V gene TRBV27; TRBD1 matches 12 bases. In germline, CDR1 is MNHEY, CDR2 SMNVEV (reference sequence). After removal of 0 bases from V and 2 bases from J, the junction contained 5 bases not matched to a gene. This CDR3 has 17 residues. The CDR3: CASSLSGQGAETYEQYF. Written as DNA, the CDR3 is TGTGCCAGCAGTTTATCGGGACAGGGGGCCGAAACCTACGAGCAGTACTTC.

V gene TRBV28 combines with J gene TRBJ2-2; 9 nucleotides line up with TRBD1. V dropped 4 bases and J dropped 3; count of bases not matched to a gene: 12. CDR1 is MDHEN, CDR2 SYDVKM, per germline. The CDR3 consists of 18 residues. DNA for the CDR3: TGTGCCAGCAGTTCACAGGGGGCCCCAGCAGTTTACACCGGGGAGCTGTTTTTT. This sequence encodes CASSSQGAPAVYTGELFF.

A note on this clone: A read error may account for a junction end that differs from germline. This chain uses TRBV28 with TRBJ2-1; 7 bases are shared with TRBD2. Germline V gene data show CDR1 as MDHEN and CDR2 as SYDVKM. This CDR3 has 12 amino acids. The CDR3 nucleotides read TGTGCCAGCACCATTAGCGGGCCCCGCTTGATCTTC. This gives the protein CASTISGPRLIF.

J is TRBJ1-2 and V is TRBV5-6; weak D call: TRBD1 (6 bases). V was shortened by 4 bases and J by 4 bases, with 14 bases between the two germline ends. Germline V gene sequence: CDR1 SGHDT, CDR2 YYEEEE. CDR3 length: 14 residues. CDR3 region: CASSGIQGRYGYTF. The CDR3 DNA sequence: TGTGCCAGCAGCGGCATACAGGGCCGCTATGGCTACACCTTC.

The chain links TRBV5-1 to TRBJ2-5, with D maybe TRBD2 (6 bases). CDR1 is SGHRS, CDR2 YFSETQ, per germline. This CDR3 has 15 amino acids. V lost 4 bases and J 1 base, leaving 14 bases between the germline ends. The DNA of the CDR3 is TGCGCCAGCAGCGGGGGGTCCACCGCCCAAGAGACCCAGTACTTC. Translating gives CASSGGSTAQETQYF. Combining the CDR3 with reference TRBV5-1 and TRBJ2-5 gives the whole variable domain KAGVTQTPRYLIKTRGQQVTLSCSPISGHRSVSWYQQTPGQGLQFLFEYFSETQRNKGNFPGRFSGRQFSNSRSEMNVSTLELGDSALYLCASSGGSTAQETQYFGPGTRLLVL.

This chain joins TRBV19 and TRBJ2-3, with D unclear. The CDR3 consists of 11 residues. Trimming removed 4 bases from V and 3 bases from J, with 2 bases in between. Germline CDR1 is LNHDA and CDR2 is SQIVND (reference sequence). CDR3 amino acids: CASSKTDTQYF. The CDR3 DNA is TGTGCCAGTAGTAAAACAGATACGCAGTATTTT.